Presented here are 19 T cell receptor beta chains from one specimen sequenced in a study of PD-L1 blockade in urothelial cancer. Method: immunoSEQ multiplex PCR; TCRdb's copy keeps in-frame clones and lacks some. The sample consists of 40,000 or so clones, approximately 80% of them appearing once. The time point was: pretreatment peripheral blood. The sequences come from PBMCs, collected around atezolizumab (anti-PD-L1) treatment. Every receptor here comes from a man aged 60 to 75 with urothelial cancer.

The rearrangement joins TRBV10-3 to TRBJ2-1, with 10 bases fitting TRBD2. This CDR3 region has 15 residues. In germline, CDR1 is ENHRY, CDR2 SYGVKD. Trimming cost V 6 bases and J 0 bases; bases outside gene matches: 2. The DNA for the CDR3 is TGTGCCATCAGCAGCGGGGGGGGCTCCTACAATGAGCAGTTCTTC. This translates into CAISSGGGSYNEQFF.

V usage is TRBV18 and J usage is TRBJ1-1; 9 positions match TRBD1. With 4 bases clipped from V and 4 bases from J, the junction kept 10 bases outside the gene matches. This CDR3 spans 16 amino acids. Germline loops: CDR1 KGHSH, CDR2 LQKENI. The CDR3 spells CASSQIGTGTGTEAFF. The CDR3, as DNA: TGTGCCAGCTCACAAATCGGGACAGGGACGGGCACTGAAGCTTTCTTT.

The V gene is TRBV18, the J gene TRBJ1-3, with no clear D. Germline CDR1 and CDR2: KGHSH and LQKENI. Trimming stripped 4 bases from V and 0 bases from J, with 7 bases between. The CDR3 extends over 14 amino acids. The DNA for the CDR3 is TGTGCCAGCTCACAGGGAGTCTCTGGAAACACCATATATTTT. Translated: CASSQGVSGNTIYF.

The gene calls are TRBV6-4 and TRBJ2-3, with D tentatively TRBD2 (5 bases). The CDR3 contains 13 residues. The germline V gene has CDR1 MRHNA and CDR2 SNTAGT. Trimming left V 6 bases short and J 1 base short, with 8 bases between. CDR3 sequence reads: CASREAGTDTQYF. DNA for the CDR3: TGTGCCAGCAGGGAAGCGGGCACAGATACGCAGTATTTT.

This CDR3 is CASSLGTKRGYEQYF. Written as DNA, the CDR3 is TGTGCCAGCAGCCTAGGGACTAAGCGCGGATACGAGCAGTACTTC. The chain combines TRBV7-9 with TRBJ2-7, with TRBD2 matching over 7 bases. Trimming cost V 5 bases and J 4 bases; bases outside gene matches: 11. From germline, CDR1 is SEHNR and CDR2 FQNEAQ (reference sequence). There are 15 residues in the CDR3.

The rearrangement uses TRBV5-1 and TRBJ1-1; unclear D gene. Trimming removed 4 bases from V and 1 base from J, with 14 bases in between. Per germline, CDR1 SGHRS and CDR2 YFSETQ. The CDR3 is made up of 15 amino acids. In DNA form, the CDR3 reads TGCGCCAGCAGCCTTAGGCGGAACCGGAACACTGAAGCTTTCTTT. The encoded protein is CASSLRRNRNTEAFF.

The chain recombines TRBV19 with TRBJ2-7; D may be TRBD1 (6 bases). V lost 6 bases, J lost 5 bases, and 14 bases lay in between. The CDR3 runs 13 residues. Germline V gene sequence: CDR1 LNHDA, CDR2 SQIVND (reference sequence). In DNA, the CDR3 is TGTGCCAGTAGCCACAGGGATGTCAACGAGCAGTACTTC. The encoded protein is CASSHRDVNEQYF.

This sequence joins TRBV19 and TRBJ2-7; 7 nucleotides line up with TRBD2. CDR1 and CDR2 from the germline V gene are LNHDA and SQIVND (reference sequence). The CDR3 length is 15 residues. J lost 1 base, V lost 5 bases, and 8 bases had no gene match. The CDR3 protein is CASSSTSEMSYEQYF. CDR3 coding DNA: TGTGCCAGTAGTTCTACTAGCGAGATGTCCTACGAGCAGTACTTC.

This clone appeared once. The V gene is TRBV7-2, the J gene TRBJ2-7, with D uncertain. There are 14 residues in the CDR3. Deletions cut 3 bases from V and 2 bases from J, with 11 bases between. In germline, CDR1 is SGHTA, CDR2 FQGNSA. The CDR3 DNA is TGTGCCAGCAGCTTTGGAGACGACGCCTACGAGCAGTACTTC. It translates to CASSFGDDAYEQYF.

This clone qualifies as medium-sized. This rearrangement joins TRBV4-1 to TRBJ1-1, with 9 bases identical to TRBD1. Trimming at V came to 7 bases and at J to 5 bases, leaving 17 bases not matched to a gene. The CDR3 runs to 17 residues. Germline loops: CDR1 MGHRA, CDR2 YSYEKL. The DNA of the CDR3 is TGCGCCAGCACCTTTACTGACACCGGGACAGGGTGGACTGAAGCTTTCTTT. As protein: CASTFTDTGTGWTEAFF.

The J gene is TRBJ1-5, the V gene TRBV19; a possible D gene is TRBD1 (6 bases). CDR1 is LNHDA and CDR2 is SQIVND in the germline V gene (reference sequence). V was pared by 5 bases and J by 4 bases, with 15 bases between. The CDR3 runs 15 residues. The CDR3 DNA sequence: TGTGCCAGTAGTTCATCCGGACAGCTTAATCAGCCCCAGCATTTT. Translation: CASSSSGQLNQPQHF.

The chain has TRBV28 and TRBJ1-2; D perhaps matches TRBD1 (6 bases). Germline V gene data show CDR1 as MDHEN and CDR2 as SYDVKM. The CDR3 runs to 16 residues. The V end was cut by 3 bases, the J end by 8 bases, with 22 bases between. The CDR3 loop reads CASSLGAGGALRGYTF. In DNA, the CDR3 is TGTGCCAGCAGTTTGGGGGCGGGGGGGGCGCTGCGAGGCTACACCTTC.

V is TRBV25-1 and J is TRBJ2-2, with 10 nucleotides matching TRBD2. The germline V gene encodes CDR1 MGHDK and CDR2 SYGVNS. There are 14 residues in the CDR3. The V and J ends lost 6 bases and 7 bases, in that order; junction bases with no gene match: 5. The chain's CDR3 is CASRGAGGDGELFF. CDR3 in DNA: TGTGCCAGCAGGGGAGCGGGGGGGGACGGGGAGCTGTTTTTT.

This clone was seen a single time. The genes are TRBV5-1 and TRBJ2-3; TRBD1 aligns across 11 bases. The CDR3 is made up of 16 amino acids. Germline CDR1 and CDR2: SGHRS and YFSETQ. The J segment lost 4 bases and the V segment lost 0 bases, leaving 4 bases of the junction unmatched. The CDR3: CASSLEGGQGADTQYF. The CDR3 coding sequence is TGCGCCAGCAGCTTGGAAGGGGGACAGGGGGCAGATACGCAGTATTTT.

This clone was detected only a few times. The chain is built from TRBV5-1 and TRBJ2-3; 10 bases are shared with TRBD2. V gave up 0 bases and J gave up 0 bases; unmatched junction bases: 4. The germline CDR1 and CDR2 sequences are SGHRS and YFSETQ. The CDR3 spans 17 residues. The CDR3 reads CASSLVWTSGSTDTQYF. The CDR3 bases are TGCGCCAGCAGCTTGGTTTGGACTAGCGGTAGCACAGATACGCAGTATTTT.

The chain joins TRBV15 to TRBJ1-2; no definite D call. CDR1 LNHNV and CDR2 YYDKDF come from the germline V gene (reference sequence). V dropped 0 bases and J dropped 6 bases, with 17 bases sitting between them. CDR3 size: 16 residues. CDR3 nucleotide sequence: TGTGCCACCAGCAGAGACTTGGGCACCCAAATAAATGGCTACACCTTC. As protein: CATSRDLGTQINGYTF.

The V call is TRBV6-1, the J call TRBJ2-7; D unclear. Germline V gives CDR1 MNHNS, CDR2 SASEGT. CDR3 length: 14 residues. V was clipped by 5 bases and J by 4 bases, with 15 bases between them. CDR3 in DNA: TGTGCCAGCAGTCGCCGCACAGAAAATTACGAGCAGTACTTC. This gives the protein CASSRRTENYEQYF.

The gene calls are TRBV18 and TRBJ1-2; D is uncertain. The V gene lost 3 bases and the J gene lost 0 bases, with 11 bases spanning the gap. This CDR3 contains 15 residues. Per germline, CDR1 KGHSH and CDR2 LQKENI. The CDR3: CASSPLGRANYGYTF. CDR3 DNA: TGTGCCAGCTCACCCTTGGGGAGAGCTAACTATGGCTACACCTTC. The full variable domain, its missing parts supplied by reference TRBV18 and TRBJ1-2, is NAGVMQNPRHLVRRRGQEARLRCSPMKGHSHVYWYRQLPEEGLKFMVYLQKENIIDESGMPKERFSAEFPKEGPSILRIQQVVRGDSAAYFCASSPLGRANYGYTFGSGTRLTVV.

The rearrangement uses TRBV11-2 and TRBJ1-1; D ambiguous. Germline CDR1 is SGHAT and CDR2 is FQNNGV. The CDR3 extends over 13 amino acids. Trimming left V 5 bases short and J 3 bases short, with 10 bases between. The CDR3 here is CASSPHMHTEAFF. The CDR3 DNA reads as TGTGCCAGCAGCCCCCACATGCACACTGAAGCTTTCTTT. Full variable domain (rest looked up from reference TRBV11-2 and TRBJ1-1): EAGVAQSPRYKIIEKRQSVAFWCNPISGHATLYWYQQILGQGPKLLIQFQNNGVVDDSQLPKDRFSAERLKGVDSTLKIQPAKLEDSAVYLCASSPHMHTEAFFGQGTRLTVV.